This T cell receptor (beta chain) was retrieved from a study of shared clonotypes between healthy human individuals. V lost 6 bases and J 5 bases, leaving 16 bases between the germline ends. The CDR3 runs to 14 residues. Germline CDR1 reads MNHNS; CDR2 reads SASEGT. Only in-frame clones appear in the TCRdb table, and some are missing; sequencing was by immunoSEQ multiplex PCR. The profile shows over a million clones, more than 75% of them singletons. This rearrangement joins TRBV6-1 to TRBJ1-1; no reliable D call. The sequenced sample consisted of memory CD4+ T cells from PBMCs. The sample's subset: CD45RA-negative fraction. This receptor was obtained from a man aged 18 to 29 in good health. Some clones in this sample may be carry-over from other donors' samples. CDR3 residues: CASRGTHRGTEAFF. DNA of the CDR3: TGTGCCAGCAGAGGTACCCATCGGGGAACTGAAGCTTTCTTT.